A single sample is the source of the 19 T cell receptor beta chains below, sequenced in a study of CD8 T cells in Susac syndrome. It was with random hexamers that roughly 0.5 to 1 ug RNA was reverse transcribed. A single record per CDR3 protein comes from TCRdb applying MiXCR to the immunoSEQ multiplex PCR reads. The table has 150,000 to 180,000 distinct CDR3 sequences, roughly 95% seen once. Input material: CD4+ T cells from PBMCs. The source of these receptors is a human donor with Susac syndrome.

This rearrangement joins TRBV20-1 to TRBJ2-5; TRBD1 might be the D (6 bases). The germline gives CDR1 DFQATT, CDR2 SNEGSKA (reference sequence). V lost 3 bases to trimming and J lost 1 base, with 15 bases between them. There are 15 residues in the CDR3. The CDR3: CSASLIGDIQETQYF. The CDR3 region has the DNA TGCAGTGCTAGTCTTATAGGGGACATCCAAGAGACCCAGTACTTC.

V usage is TRBV20-1 and J usage is TRBJ1-2, with D possibly matching TRBD1 (6 bases). The germline V and J ends were trimmed by 5 bases and 6 bases, with 16 bases remaining between them. Germline-derived CDR1 and CDR2 are DFQATT and SNEGSKA (reference sequence). The CDR3 loop spans 13 amino acids. The DNA of the CDR3 is TGCAGTGCTCATAAACAGGGAGTGGATGGCTACACCTTC. This sequence encodes CSAHKQGVDGYTF.

This sequence joins TRBV12-5 and TRBJ2-7; TRBD1 matches 9 bases. This CDR3 spans 15 amino acids. Trimming cost V 7 bases and J 6 bases; bases outside gene matches: 13. Germline V CDR1 and CDR2: LGHNT, FRNRAP. This CDR3 reads CASAPPTDRGAEQYF. The CDR3 nucleotides read TGTGCTAGTGCCCCCCCAACCGACAGGGGGGCCGAGCAGTACTTC.

The chain links TRBV20-1 to TRBJ2-7; TRBD2 matches at 12 bases. Germline V lookup: CDR1 DFQATT, CDR2 SNEGSKA (reference sequence). V lost 5 bases to trimming and J lost 4 bases; unmatched junction nucleotides: 6. This CDR3 is built from 14 residues. The CDR3 loop reads CSAFRTSGIYEQYF. CDR3 coding DNA: TGCAGTGCTTTTAGGACTAGCGGGATTTACGAGCAGTACTTC.

This chain connects TRBV7-2 to TRBJ2-3; 11 bases align to TRBD2. V shed 4 bases and J 6 bases; nucleotides not matched to a gene: 12. There are 17 residues in the CDR3. Germline V gene data show CDR1 as SGHTA and CDR2 as FQGNSA. The CDR3 bases are TGTGCCAGCAGCTATAGCGGGGGGGCCTGGGTTGGTGATACGCAGTATTTT. Translation: CASSYSGGAWVGDTQYF. Looking up the rest from reference TRBV7-2 and TRBJ2-3 gives the full variable domain: GAGVSQSPSNKVTEKGKDVELRCDPISGHTALYWYRQSLGQGLEFLIYFQGNSAPDKSGLPSDRFSAERTGGSVSTLTIQRTQQEDSAVYLCASSYSGGAWVGDTQYFGPGTRLTVL.

The chain combines TRBV12-3 or TRBV12-4 with TRBJ1-5; the D gene is possibly TRBD1 (6 bases). CDR3 length equals 15 residues. Trimming took 6 bases from V and 3 from J, leaving 15 bases between them. The CDR3 DNA reads as TGTGCCAGCAGCGGAACAGGGATCCTCAATCAGCCCCAGCATTTT. It specifies CASSGTGILNQPQHF.

This clonotype was recorded only once. This chain links TRBV7-2 with TRBJ2-1; a possible D gene is TRBD2 (5 bases). This CDR3 is 13 amino acids long. Trimming took 2 bases from V and 9 from J, leaving 11 bases between them. Germline V gene sequence: CDR1 SGHTA, CDR2 FQGNSA. In DNA, the CDR3 is TGTGCCAGCAGCTTACCTACTAGGAGTGAGCAGTTCTTC. It codes for CASSLPTRSEQFF.

The chain employs TRBV9 and TRBJ1-4, with a weak D call TRBD1 (5 bases). The CDR3 length is 15 residues. Trimming removed 4 bases at V and 10 bases at J, with 20 bases between. The germline CDR1 and CDR2 sequences are SGDLS and YYNGEE. CDR3 loop: CASSFSLPGEGKLFF. CDR3 DNA: TGTGCCAGCAGCTTCTCCCTCCCGGGGGAAGGAAAACTGTTTTTT.

This clonotype is a singleton in its sample. V usage is TRBV4-2 and J usage is TRBJ1-2; D is ambiguous. The ends were cut back, 0 bases at V and 2 bases at J, with 13 bases in the middle. The CDR3 length is 16 residues. Germline-derived CDR1 and CDR2 are LGHNA and YNFKEQ. The CDR3, as DNA: TGTGCCAGCAGCCAAGATTCCGGACTTTCCAACTATGGCTACACCTTC. This sequence encodes CASSQDSGLSNYGYTF.

The chain is built from TRBV29-1 and TRBJ2-5, with D perhaps given as TRBD1 or TRBD2 (6 bases each). Per the germline V gene, CDR1 is SQVTM and CDR2 is ANQGSEA. The CDR3 length is 14 residues. V gave up 4 bases and J gave up 5 bases, with 17 bases separating them. This CDR3 reads CSVVGGRVGETQYF. For the CDR3, the DNA is TGCAGCGTTGTCGGGGGCAGGGTCGGGGAGACCCAGTACTTC. Based on the CDR3 plus reference TRBV29-1 and TRBJ2-5, the full variable domain is SAVISQKPSRDICQRGTSLTIQCQVDSQVTMMFWYRQQPGQSLTLIATANQGSEATYESGFVIDKFPISRPNLTFSTLTVSNMSPEDSSIYLCSVVGGRVGETQYFGPGTRLLVL.

The chain links TRBV7-9 to TRBJ1-6, with unresolved D. Germline V gene sequence: CDR1 SEHNR, CDR2 FQNEAQ (reference sequence). The CDR3 is 14 amino acids. Trimming left V 1 base short and J 6 bases short, with 7 bases between. CDR3 loop: CASSLEGGNSPLHF. CDR3 DNA: TGTGCCAGCAGCTTAGAAGGTGGTAATTCACCCCTCCACTTT.

The gene calls are TRBV5-5 and TRBJ2-5, with TRBD1 matching 10 bases. The V segment lost 4 bases and the J segment 5 bases; nucleotides outside the gene matches: 8. There are 15 residues in the CDR3. Germline lookup yields CDR1 SGHKS and CDR2 YYEKEE (reference sequence). In nucleotides, the CDR3 is TGTGCCAGCAGCCCAAGAACGGGACAGGGGGAGACCCAGTACTTC. Encoded protein: CASSPRTGQGETQYF. The full variable domain, in which reference TRBV5-5 and TRBJ2-5 provide the parts outside the CDR3, is DAGVTQSPTHLIKTRGQQVTLRCSPISGHKSVSWYQQVLGQGPQFIFQYYEKEERGRGNFPDRFSARQFPNYSSELNVNALLLGDSALYLCASSPRTGQGETQYFGPGTRLLVL.

The V and J genes are TRBV20-1 and TRBJ2-1; D might be TRBD1 (5 bases). Trimming shortened V by 0 bases and J by 3 bases, and 12 bases separated the two germline ends. This CDR3 contains 15 residues. CDR1 and CDR2 from the germline V gene are DFQATT and SNEGSKA (reference sequence). The CDR3 sequence: CSARDEWGFYNEQFF. The CDR3 DNA sequence: TGCAGTGCTAGAGATGAGTGGGGCTTCTACAATGAGCAGTTCTTC.

The V and J genes are TRBV6-2 or TRBV6-3 and TRBJ2-1; D is ambiguous. The germline V and J ends were trimmed by 0 bases and 5 bases, with 5 bases remaining between them. This CDR3 is 13 amino acids long. The germline gives CDR1 MNHEY, CDR2 SVGEGT. This CDR3 reads CASSYSGNNEQFF. The CDR3 nucleotides read TGTGCCAGCAGTTACTCGGGGAACAATGAGCAGTTCTTC.

This rearrangement joins TRBV29-1 to TRBJ2-1; 8 positions match TRBD2. J lost 7 bases, V lost 7 bases, and 12 bases had no gene match. Per the germline V gene, CDR1 is SQVTM and CDR2 is ANQGSEA. This CDR3 has 14 amino acids. The CDR3 nucleotides read TGCAGCGCCTCCGTCGCCGGGACTAGTAATGAGCAGTTCTTC. Its protein is CSASVAGTSNEQFF.

V is TRBV7-3 and J is TRBJ1-6, with D tentatively TRBD1 (5 bases). Per the germline V gene, CDR1 is SGHTA and CDR2 is FQGTGA. The V gene lost 6 bases and the J gene lost 7 bases, with 16 bases spanning the gap. The CDR3 has 15 residues. The DNA for the CDR3 is TGTGCCAGCAGGCCCCCGGGACGGCGGAATTCACCCCTCCACTTT. Encoded protein: CASRPPGRRNSPLHF.

This clonotype was observed once. The J gene is TRBJ1-1, the V gene TRBV11-1; D unclear. Trimming took 0 bases from V and 6 from J, leaving 11 bases between them. CDR1 and CDR2 from the germline V gene are SGHAT and FQDESV (reference sequence). This CDR3 spans 14 amino acids. The DNA for the CDR3 is TGTGCCAGCAGCTTAGCGCGCTCGGCACCTGAAGCTTTCTTT. Encoded protein: CASSLARSAPEAFF. The full variable domain, in which reference TRBV11-1 and TRBJ1-1 provide the parts outside the CDR3, is EAEVAQSPRYKITEKSQAVAFWCDPISGHATLYWYRQILGQGPELLVQFQDESVVDDSQLPKDRFSAERLKGVDSTLKIQPAELGDSAMYLCASSLARSAPEAFFGQGTRLTVV.

The gene calls are TRBV20-1 and TRBJ2-3; D may match TRBD1 or TRBD2 (5 bases each). Germline CDR1 DFQATT, CDR2 SNEGSKA (reference sequence). The CDR3 loop spans 13 amino acids. V was pared by 2 bases and J by 5 bases, with 11 bases between. CDR3 nucleotides: TGCAGTGCTAGATCTCCTGGGGGAGATACGCAGTATTTT. It codes for CSARSPGGDTQYF.

The sample holds a few counts of this clonotype. This sequence joins TRBV20-1 and TRBJ1-5; D possibly corresponds to TRBD1 (6 bases). CDR1 DFQATT and CDR2 SNEGSKA come from the germline V gene (reference sequence). CDR3 length: 13 amino acids. V was clipped by 7 bases and J by 4 bases, with 14 bases between them. CDR3 region: CSVTQGPNQPQHF. Written as DNA, the CDR3 is TGCAGTGTTACACAGGGACCGAATCAGCCCCAGCATTTT.